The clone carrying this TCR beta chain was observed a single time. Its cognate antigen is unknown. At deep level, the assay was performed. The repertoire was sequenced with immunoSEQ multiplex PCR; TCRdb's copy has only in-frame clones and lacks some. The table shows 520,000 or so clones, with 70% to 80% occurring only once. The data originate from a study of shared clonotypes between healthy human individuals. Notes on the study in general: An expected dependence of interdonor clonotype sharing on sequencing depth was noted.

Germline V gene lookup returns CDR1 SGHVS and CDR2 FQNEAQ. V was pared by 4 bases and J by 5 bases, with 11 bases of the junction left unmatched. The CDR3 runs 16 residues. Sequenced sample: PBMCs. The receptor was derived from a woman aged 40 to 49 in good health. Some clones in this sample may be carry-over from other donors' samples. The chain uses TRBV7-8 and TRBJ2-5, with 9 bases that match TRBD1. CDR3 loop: CASSWGTGLNQETQYF. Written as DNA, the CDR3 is TGTGCCAGCAGCTGGGGGACAGGGTTGAATCAGGAGACCCAGTACTTC.